This record concerns one TCR beta chain sequence. This sample was taken from a study of identical twins. Each CDR3 protein gets one entry after TCRdb re-called the 5' RACE reads with MiXCR. The sample yields about 470,000 distinct CDR3 sequences, 24% seen once. Trimming stripped 4 bases from V and 0 bases from J, with 14 bases between. From germline, CDR1 is SGHRS and CDR2 YFSETQ. The CDR3 length is 15 residues. The sample was also reused in another study, on T cells expressing NK-cell markers. That work adds: The CD3+CD56-NKG2C+ fraction of several donors was likewise dominated by these clonotypes.

Sequences were obtained from CD4+ T cells sorted from blood. This TCR was recovered from a woman under 30 in good health. The V gene is TRBV5-1, the J gene TRBJ2-7; no definite D call. The DNA for the CDR3 is TGCGCCAGCAGCCGCGGACCCCAAAGCTCCTACGAGCAGTACTTC. Its translation is CASSRGPQSSYEQYF. The variable domain in full, completed from reference TRBV5-1 and TRBJ2-7, reads KAGVTQTPRYLIKTRGQQVTLSCSPISGHRSVSWYQQTPGQGLQFLFEYFSETQRNKGNFPGRFSGRQFSNSRSEMNVSTLELGDSALYLCASSRGPQSSYEQYFGPGTRLTVT.